These 22 T cell receptor beta chains originate from one sample sequenced in a study of CD8 T cells in Susac syndrome. Reverse transcription of about 0.45 to 1 ug RNA used random hexamers. MiXCR was run by TCRdb on the immunoSEQ multiplex PCR reads, yielding one entry per CDR3 protein. The sample lists 180,000 or so distinct CDR3 sequences, just under 95% occurring once. The sequenced material came from CD4+ T cells from PBMCs. These TCRs come from a human donor in good health.

The chain carries TRBV4-2 and TRBJ2-5; D is unresolved. Per the germline V gene, CDR1 is LGHNA and CDR2 is YNFKEQ. The germline V and J ends were trimmed by 1 base and 1 base, with 13 bases remaining between them. CDR3 length: 16 amino acids. CDR3 bases: TGTGCCAGCAGCCAAGTGACGGACCCTCGCCAAGAGACCCAGTACTTC. This encodes CASSQVTDPRQETQYF.

The chain joins TRBV20-1 to TRBJ1-2; tentatively, D is TRBD1 (6 bases). Germline CDR1 is DFQATT and CDR2 is SNEGSKA (reference sequence). The V gene lost 4 bases and the J gene lost 5 bases, with 14 bases spanning the gap. The CDR3 contains 13 residues. The CDR3: CSAIHGGAYGYTF. CDR3 nucleotide sequence: TGCAGTGCTATTCATGGGGGGGCGTATGGCTACACCTTC.

The V and J genes are TRBV30 and TRBJ2-1; 14 nucleotides line up with TRBD2. The V gene end was trimmed by 8 bases and the J gene end by 2 bases; junction bases not matched to a gene: 5. The CDR3 has 15 residues. Germline CDR1 GTSNPN, CDR2 SVGIG (reference sequence). The CDR3 sequence: CAGTSGSQPYNEQFF. CDR3 nucleotides: TGTGCCGGGACTAGCGGGAGTCAACCCTACAATGAGCAGTTCTTC.

The chain is built from TRBV11-2 and TRBJ2-7; no definite D call. The germline gives CDR1 SGHAT, CDR2 FQNNGV. The CDR3 length is 17 residues. V was pared by 5 bases and J by 2 bases, with 22 bases between. The CDR3 DNA reads TGTGCCAGCAGCCCGATTTCCCGGCGTGGAGTTCCCTACGAGCAGTACTTC. It is translated as CASSPISRRGVPYEQYF.

The V gene is TRBV20-1, the J gene TRBJ2-5; 9 nucleotides align to TRBD2. Germline-derived CDR1 and CDR2 are DFQATT and SNEGSKA (reference sequence). There are 13 residues in the CDR3. The J segment lost 5 bases and the V segment lost 7 bases, leaving 8 bases of the junction unmatched. The CDR3 nucleotides are TGCAGTGAGGTAGCGGGAGTTGGGGAGACCCAGTACTTC. This gives the protein CSEVAGVGETQYF.

The chain recombines TRBV20-1 with TRBJ2-5, with TRBD2 matching over 12 bases. The germline CDR1 and CDR2 sequences are DFQATT and SNEGSKA (reference sequence). V shed 5 bases and J 6 bases; nucleotides not matched to a gene: 13. The CDR3 is made up of 16 amino acids. The CDR3 spells CSASMPTSGSPKTQYF. In DNA form, the CDR3 reads TGCAGTGCTTCCATGCCGACTAGCGGGAGTCCAAAGACCCAGTACTTC.

The rearrangement links TRBV7-2 to TRBJ2-7; D is unresolved. The CDR3 is 14 amino acids. V was trimmed by 5 bases and J by 0 bases, leaving 11 bases between them. In germline, CDR1 is SGHTA, CDR2 FQGNSA. The chain's CDR3 is CASSLGWSSYEQYF. The CDR3 DNA sequence: TGTGCCAGCAGCCTCGGGTGGAGCTCCTACGAGCAGTACTTC.

This chain connects TRBV29-1 to TRBJ1-5; D remains ambiguous. Per germline, CDR1 SQVTM and CDR2 ANQGSEA. Trimming took off 4 bases at V and 0 bases at J, with 4 bases between the two ends. The CDR3 is made up of 12 amino acids. CDR3 nucleotide sequence: TGCAGCGTTGGGGATAGCAATCAGCCCCAGCATTTT. This gives the protein CSVGDSNQPQHF.

The rearrangement joins TRBV28 to TRBJ1-4, with 7 nucleotides matching TRBD1. Germline lookup yields CDR1 MDHEN and CDR2 SYDVKM. The length of the CDR3 is 16 residues. V trimming: 1 base; J trimming: 6 bases; junction bases outside the gene matches: 8. The CDR3 coding sequence is TGTGCCAGCAGTTTATCATTGAGCCAGGGGGATGAAAAACTGTTTTTT. Translated, it gives CASSLSLSQGDEKLFF.

The chain combines TRBV7-8 with TRBJ2-5; tentatively, D is TRBD1 (6 bases). CDR3 length equals 16 residues. V lost 5 bases, J lost 4 bases, and 20 bases lay in between. Germline-derived CDR1 and CDR2 are SGHVS and FQNEAQ. CDR3 in amino acids: CASSPRVGAALETQYF. CDR3 sequence (DNA): TGTGCCAGCAGCCCTCGGGTGGGGGCTGCCTTAGAGACCCAGTACTTC.

The V and J genes are TRBV6-6 and TRBJ1-2, with D unclear. The germline V and J ends were trimmed by 2 bases and 8 bases, with 12 bases remaining between them. Germline V gene sequence: CDR1 MNHNY, CDR2 SVGAGI (reference sequence). The CDR3 has 13 amino acids. CDR3 in amino acids: CASSYRAAPGYTF. The CDR3 DNA reads as TGTGCCAGCAGTTACAGGGCGGCGCCAGGCTACACCTTC.

The rearrangement uses TRBV25-1 and TRBJ2-7; D uncertain. The V end was cut by 7 bases, the J end by 0 bases, with 7 bases between. This CDR3 is built from 12 residues. Germline V CDR1 and CDR2: MGHDK, SYGVNS. Here the CDR3 DNA reads TGTGCCAGCATTTTTAGCTCCTACGAGCAGTACTTC. Amino acid sequence: CASIFSSYEQYF.

V gene TRBV30 combines with J gene TRBJ1-5; D not resolved. The V end lost 2 bases, the J end lost 6 bases, and 11 bases lay between the germline ends. In germline, CDR1 is GTSNPN, CDR2 SVGIG (reference sequence). The CDR3 spans 13 residues. CDR3 nucleotides: TGTGCCTGGAGTCAAGGACGCGGTCAGCCCCAGCATTTT. It translates to CAWSQGRGQPQHF.

The V and J genes are TRBV4-2 and TRBJ1-1; D gene unclear. The CDR3 totals 14 residues. CDR1 is LGHNA and CDR2 is YNFKEQ in the germline V gene. V was shortened by 0 bases and J by 8 bases, with 13 bases between the two germline ends. The CDR3 sequence is CASSQDGRSEEAFF. In DNA form, the CDR3 reads TGTGCCAGCAGCCAAGATGGGCGGTCTGAAGAAGCTTTCTTT.

The J gene is TRBJ2-5, the V gene TRBV6-5, with D hard to call. The CDR3 covers 14 residues. Trimming pared 8 bases from V and 2 bases from J, leaving 15 bases between. The germline gives CDR1 MNHEY, CDR2 SVGAGI. DNA of the CDR3: TGTGCCAGCCTATCTCCGACCCGGCAAGAGACCCAGTACTTC. Residues: CASLSPTRQETQYF.

The chain couples TRBV24-1 to TRBJ2-5; 7 bases are shared with TRBD1. Germline V lookup: CDR1 KGHDR, CDR2 SFDVKD. The V gene end was trimmed by 5 bases and the J gene end by 5 bases; junction bases not matched to a gene: 10. The CDR3 length is 15 residues. The CDR3 coding sequence is TGTGCCACCAGTGTAAAGGACAGGCTTGGGGAGACCCAGTACTTC. It specifies CATSVKDRLGETQYF.

The rearrangement joins TRBV20-1 to TRBJ2-3; D is unclear. Germline V gene sequence: CDR1 DFQATT, CDR2 SNEGSKA (reference sequence). The CDR3 covers 16 residues. V lost 4 bases to trimming and J lost 4 bases, with 21 bases between them. The CDR3, as DNA: TGCAGTGCTACCCCGTTGAGTGTGGATTTTTCAGATACGCAGTATTTT. It specifies CSATPLSVDFSDTQYF.

The chain is built from TRBV9 and TRBJ2-5; 7 nucleotides agree with TRBD2. Trimming took 0 bases from V and 1 from J; bases not matched to a gene: 6. The germline gives CDR1 SGDLS, CDR2 YYNGEE. The CDR3 has 16 residues. The CDR3 spells CASSVGGGSLQETQYF. The CDR3 nucleotides are TGTGCCAGCAGCGTAGGTGGCGGGAGCCTCCAAGAGACCCAGTACTTC.

V is TRBV6-6 and J is TRBJ2-2, with a tentative D call TRBD2 (5 bases). Germline CDR1 reads MNHNY; CDR2 reads SVGAGI (reference sequence). V was clipped by 6 bases and J by 7 bases, with 9 bases between them. This CDR3 is built from 12 residues. CDR3 sequence (DNA): TGTGCCAGCAGCCCAGAGGGCGGGGAGCTGTTTTTT. Encoded protein: CASSPEGGELFF.

This clonotype was recorded once. The chain is built from TRBV6-2 or TRBV6-3 and TRBJ1-5; D gene ambiguous. Germline CDR1 reads MNHEY; CDR2 reads SVGEGT. Trimming shortened V by 2 bases and J by 11 bases, and 16 bases separated the two germline ends. The CDR3 loop spans 14 amino acids. This CDR3 reads CASSYGQPLLSQHF. The CDR3 DNA follows: TGTGCCAGCAGTTACGGGCAGCCCTTGTTATCCCAGCATTTT.

The rearrangement links TRBV29-1 to TRBJ2-5; no firm D call. This CDR3 has 15 residues. Trimming took 6 bases from V and 5 from J, leaving 22 bases between them. Germline lookup yields CDR1 SQVTM and CDR2 ANQGSEA. The CDR3 nucleotides read TGCAGCGTCGCCAGCCCCGTCGTCACCGGGGAGACCCAGTACTTC. Its translation: CSVASPVVTGETQYF.

The chain links TRBV27 to TRBJ2-6, with D perhaps matching TRBD1 (6 bases). Trimming removed 6 bases at V and 0 bases at J, with 9 bases between. The CDR3 length is 15 residues. Per germline, CDR1 MNHEY and CDR2 SMNVEV (reference sequence). The CDR3 spells CASRLGGSGANVLTF. Here the CDR3 DNA reads TGTGCCAGCAGATTAGGGGGCTCTGGGGCCAACGTCCTGACTTTC. Together with reference TRBV27 and TRBJ2-6, the CDR3 gives the full variable domain: EAQVTQNPRYLITVTGKKLTVTCSQNMNHEYMSWYRQDPGLGLRQIYYSMNVEVTDKGDVPEGYKVSRKEKRNFPLILESPSPNQTSLYFCASRLGGSGANVLTFGAGSRLTVL.